These 7 T cell receptor beta chains were sequenced from one sample in a study of T cell responses to AZD1222 COVID-19 vaccine. Data came from immunoSEQ multiplex PCR; TCRdb stores just in-frame clones and leaves some out. The profile shows some 110,000 clones, about 86% of them singletons. The sample consisted of peripheral blood, taken 28 days after the second AZD1222 dose. The receptors originated from an adult who received the AZD1222 COVID-19 vaccine.

The chain couples TRBV5-4 to TRBJ2-4; 7 bases align to TRBD2. V gave up 7 bases and J gave up 4 bases; unmatched junction bases: 5. The CDR3 runs 13 residues. Germline CDR1 reads SGHNT; CDR2 reads YYREEE (reference sequence). This chain's CDR3 is CASGLADKNIQYF. In nucleotides, the CDR3 is TGTGCCAGCGGCCTAGCGGATAAAAACATTCAGTACTTC. Together with reference TRBV5-4 and TRBJ2-4, the CDR3 gives the full variable domain: ETGVTQSPTHLIKTRGQQVTLRCSSQSGHNTVSWYQQALGQGPQFIFQYYREEENGRGNFPPRFSGLQFPNYSSELNVNALELDDSALYLCASGLADKNIQYFGAGTRLSVL.

The rearrangement joins TRBV7-9 to TRBJ2-4; TRBD2 agrees at 8 bases. CDR3 size: 11 residues. Germline V gene lookup returns CDR1 SEHNR and CDR2 FQNEAQ (reference sequence). After removal of 10 bases from V and 9 bases from J, the junction contained 5 bases not matched to a gene. This CDR3 is CAIERGSIQYF. CDR3 nucleotide sequence: TGTGCCATCGAGCGGGGGAGCATTCAGTACTTC.

The rearrangement links TRBV5-1 to TRBJ1-2; 12 nucleotides agree with TRBD1. The V gene's germline CDR1 is SGHRS and CDR2 YFSETQ. CDR3 size: 17 residues. The trim removed 0 bases at V and 2 bases at J, leaving 5 bases unmatched. The CDR3 nucleotides are TGCGCCAGCAGCTTGGAGGTCGGGACAGGGGGCAACTATGGCTACACCTTC. It translates to CASSLEVGTGGNYGYTF.

DNA for the CDR3: TGTGCCAGCAGTCCCGGGACAGGGGGCGCGTATGAAAAACTGTTTTTT. Its protein is CASSPGTGGAYEKLFF. The chain links TRBV28 to TRBJ1-4; 12 bases agree with TRBD1. V lost 5 bases to trimming and J lost 6 bases; unmatched junction nucleotides: 7. Germline loops: CDR1 MDHEN, CDR2 SYDVKM. There are 16 residues in the CDR3.

V is TRBV11-2 and J is TRBJ2-7; TRBD1 matches 10 bases. The CDR3 sequence is 18 residues long. Trimming at V came to 2 bases and at J to 0 bases, leaving 10 bases not matched to a gene. CDR1 is SGHAT, CDR2 FQNNGV, per germline. CDR3 bases: TGTGCCAGCAGCTTAAGAGTTGGGGGACAGGGGATCTCCTACGAGCAGTACTTC. This gives the protein CASSLRVGGQGISYEQYF.

This clone appeared a few times. V is TRBV19 and J is TRBJ1-5; D not certain. V was trimmed by 4 bases and J by 7 bases, leaving 11 bases between them. The CDR3 sequence is 13 residues long. CDR1 is LNHDA and CDR2 is SQIVND in the germline V gene (reference sequence). The CDR3 sequence is CASSTPAGQPQHF. The CDR3 coding sequence is TGTGCCAGTAGTACCCCCGCGGGGCAGCCCCAGCATTTT.

The rearrangement joins TRBV29-1 to TRBJ1-1; D not resolved. V shed 0 bases and J shed 3 bases, with 14 bases lying between them. CDR1 is SQVTM, CDR2 ANQGSEA, per germline. The CDR3 runs 15 residues. CDR3 nucleotides: TGCAGCGTTGAAGATTCAGCGACCCTGGACACTGAAGCTTTCTTT. Translation gives CSVEDSATLDTEAFF.